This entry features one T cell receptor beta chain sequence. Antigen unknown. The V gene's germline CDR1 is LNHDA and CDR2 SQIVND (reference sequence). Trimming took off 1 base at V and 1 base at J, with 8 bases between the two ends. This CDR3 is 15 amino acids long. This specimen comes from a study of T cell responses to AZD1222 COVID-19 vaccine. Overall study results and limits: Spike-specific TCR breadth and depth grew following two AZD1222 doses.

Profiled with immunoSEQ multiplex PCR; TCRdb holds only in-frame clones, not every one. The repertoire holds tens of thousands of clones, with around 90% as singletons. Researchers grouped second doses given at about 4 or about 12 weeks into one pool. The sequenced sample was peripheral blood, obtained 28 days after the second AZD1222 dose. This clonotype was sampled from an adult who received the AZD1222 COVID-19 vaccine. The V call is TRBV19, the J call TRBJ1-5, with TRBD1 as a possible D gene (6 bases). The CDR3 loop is CASSIGQGSNQPQHF. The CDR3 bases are TGTGCCAGTAGTATAGGGCAGGGGAGCAATCAGCCCCAGCATTTT.